These T cell receptor beta chains were read from a single sample in a study of blood T cell repertoires in COVID-19. Repertoires were generated with immunoSEQ multiplex PCR, while TCRdb's copy carries only in-frame clones and drops some. The sample has over 85,000 clones; almost 80% are singletons. The source material was peripheral blood. Source of these receptors: a woman older than 75 with active or convalescent COVID-19. The CDR3 runs from the conserved cysteine through the conserved F or W. The D gene is left open where the match is weak. Clone size appears in some rows only: once, few, many, or a class for an expanded clone.

cdr3_aa	cdr3_nt	v_call	d_call	j_call	clone_size	cdr3_length
CASSFWPPRYTEAFF	TGTGCCAGCAGCTTCTGGCCACCGAGGTACACTGAAGCTTTCTTT	TRBV3-1/TRBV3-2	NA	TRBJ1-1	NA	15
CASSPNTYRAQETQYF	TGTGCCAGCAGCCCAAACACCTACAGGGCCCAAGAGACCCAGTACTTC	TRBV11-2	NA	TRBJ2-5	NA	16
CATSDLAGALNEQFF	TGTGCCACCAGTGATTTAGCGGGAGCATTGAATGAGCAGTTCTTC	TRBV24-1	TRBD2	TRBJ2-1	NA	15
CASSPLRAGGRGAQYF	TGTGCCAGCAGCCCGCTGAGGGCGGGAGGTCGTGGGGCCCAGTACTTC	TRBV11-2	TRBD2	TRBJ2-5	NA	16
CSAPRYNEQFF	TGCAGTGCTCCCAGGTACAATGAGCAGTTCTTC	TRBV20-1	NA	TRBJ2-1	NA	11
CASSEGALGYTF	TGTGCCAGCAGCGAGGGGGCCCTTGGCTACACCTTC	TRBV3-1/TRBV3-2	TRBD1	TRBJ1-2	NA	12
CATRPGFGANVLTF	TGTGCCACCCGCCCGGGGTTTGGGGCCAACGTCCTGACTTTC	TRBV19	NA	TRBJ2-6	NA	14
CASSYSQIPNNEQFF	TGTGCCAGCAGTTACTCACAGATTCCTAACAATGAGCAGTTCTTC	TRBV6-5	NA	TRBJ2-1	NA	15
CASSYGQWGEGYTF	TGTGCCAGCAGTTACGGACAGTGGGGTGAGGGCTACACCTTC	TRBV6-5	NA	TRBJ1-2	NA	14
CASSDPQWTTYEQYF	TGTGCCAGCAGTGACCCACAATGGACAACCTACGAGCAGTACTTC	TRBV6-4	NA	TRBJ2-7	once	15
CASTTGGSNQPQHF	TGTGCCAGCACTACAGGGGGAAGCAATCAGCCCCAGCATTTT	TRBV2	TRBD1	TRBJ1-5	NA	14
CSVTDRVDEQFF	TGCAGCGTTACTGACAGGGTCGATGAGCAGTTCTTC	TRBV29-1	TRBD1	TRBJ2-1	NA	12
CASSPRAGQATRGPQHF	TGCGCCAGCAGCCCCAGAGCAGGACAGGCTACACGGGGGCCCCAGCATTTT	TRBV4-1	TRBD1	TRBJ1-5	few	17
CASNQGQITGELFF	TGTGCCAGCAACCAGGGCCAAATCACCGGGGAGCTGTTTTTT	TRBV2	NA	TRBJ2-2	NA	14
CAISESAPDRTYYGYTF	TGTGCCATCAGTGAGTCCGCCCCAGACAGGACCTACTATGGCTACACCTTC	TRBV10-3	NA	TRBJ1-2	once	17
CARQSRGLAASGANVLTF	TGTGCCAGACAGAGTCGGGGCCTAGCGGCCTCTGGGGCCAACGTCCTGACTTTC	TRBV2	TRBD2	TRBJ2-6	NA	18
CASSANRGSAEQYF	TGTGCCAGCAGCGCAAACAGGGGTTCGGCCGAGCAGTACTTC	TRBV9	TRBD1	TRBJ2-7	NA	14
CASSIVQGSGEQYF	TGTGCCAGTAGTATAGTTCAGGGGTCTGGCGAGCAGTACTTC	TRBV19	NA	TRBJ2-7	NA	14
CASSHGLGAQSYEQYF	TGTGCCAGCTCTCACGGGCTGGGGGCCCAATCCTACGAGCAGTACTTC	TRBV18	NA	TRBJ2-7	NA	16
CASSLTMSNQPQHF	TGTGCCAGCAGCTTGACTATGAGCAATCAGCCCCAGCATTTT	TRBV5-6	NA	TRBJ1-5	few	14
CASSSSGHTGELFF	TGCGCCAGCAGCTCTAGCGGGCACACCGGGGAGCTGTTTTTT	TRBV5-1	TRBD2	TRBJ2-2	NA	14
CASSQEQGAGANVLTF	TGTGCCAGCTCACAGGAACAGGGGGCTGGGGCCAACGTCCTGACTTTC	TRBV18	TRBD1	TRBJ2-6	NA	16
CASRLTSGIADTQYF	TGCGCCAGCAGACTGACTAGCGGGATTGCAGATACGCAGTATTTT	TRBV5-1	TRBD2	TRBJ2-3	once	15
CSATKGASYNEQFF	TGCAGCGCGACGAAGGGGGCTTCCTACAATGAGCAGTTCTTC	TRBV29-1	TRBD1	TRBJ2-1	NA	14
CASSVRGGTEAFF	TGTGCCAGCAGCGTGAGGGGGGGAACTGAAGCTTTCTTT	TRBV9	NA	TRBJ1-1	NA	13
CAISEQQVPALEQYF	TGTGCCATCAGCGAGCAACAGGTACCCGCTCTCGAGCAGTACTTC	TRBV10-3	NA	TRBJ2-7	few	15
CASSLDYTYNQPQHF	TGTGCCAGCAGCTTAGATTACACGTACAATCAGCCCCAGCATTTT	TRBV11-2	NA	TRBJ1-5	NA	15
CASSPSGTTNYGYTF	TGTGCCAGCTCACCATCCGGGACAACTAACTATGGCTACACCTTC	TRBV18	NA	TRBJ1-2	NA	15
CASRMRKTGGVSGNTIYF	TGTGCCAGTAGAATGAGGAAGACAGGGGGAGTGTCTGGAAACACCATATATTTT	TRBV19	TRBD1	TRBJ1-3	NA	18
CASSIRGRGDVAFF	TGTGCCAGTAGTATACGGGGAAGAGGTGATGTAGCTTTCTTT	TRBV19	NA	TRBJ1-1	NA	14
CASSPLLGTGGSGYTF	TGTGCCAGCAGCCCCCTTTTGGGGACAGGGGGCTCCGGCTACACCTTC	TRBV7-9	TRBD1	TRBJ1-2	NA	16
CASSQRTGGANTQYF	TGTGCCAGCAGTCAACGGACAGGGGGCGCGAATACGCAGTATTTT	TRBV27	TRBD1	TRBJ2-3	NA	15
CASSLESQDYGYTF	TGTGCCAGCAGCTTAGAGTCGCAGGACTATGGCTACACCTTC	TRBV7-2	NA	TRBJ1-2	NA	14
CASRTRGRGYNEQFF	TGTGCCAGCAGGACCCGCGGGAGGGGATACAATGAGCAGTTCTTC	TRBV27	TRBD2	TRBJ2-1	NA	15
CASKRLAGDTGELFF	TGTGCCAGCAAAAGACTAGCGGGGGACACCGGGGAGCTGTTTTTT	TRBV2	TRBD2	TRBJ2-2	NA	15
CASSEYRGNGYTF	TGTGCCAGCAGCGAGTACAGGGGAAATGGCTACACCTTC	TRBV2	TRBD1	TRBJ1-2	NA	13
CASSRAPGTGVETGELFF	TGTGCCAGCAGCCGAGCCCCCGGGACAGGGGTGGAAACCGGGGAGCTGTTTTTT	TRBV7-6	TRBD1	TRBJ2-2	NA	18
CASSPTGVPSYNEQFF	TGTGCCAGCTCACCTACAGGGGTCCCCTCCTACAATGAGCAGTTCTTC	TRBV18	TRBD1	TRBJ2-1	NA	16
CASSLFGETQYF	TGTGCCAGCAGCTTGTTCGGGGAGACCCAGTACTTC	TRBV5-4	NA	TRBJ2-5	NA	12
CSVRTGNYGYTF	TGCAGCGTCCGTACAGGGAACTATGGCTACACCTTC	TRBV29-1	NA	TRBJ1-2	NA	12
CASSPGRRMETQYF	TGTGCCAGCTCACCAGGACGGAGGATGGAGACCCAGTACTTC	TRBV18	NA	TRBJ2-5	NA	14
CASSLDYYEQYF	TGTGCCAGCAGCCTCGACTACTACGAGCAGTACTTC	TRBV3-1/TRBV3-2	NA	TRBJ2-7	NA	12
CATIPRKLAALTGELFF	TGTGCCACCATACCACGAAAATTAGCGGCCCTAACCGGGGAGCTGTTTTTT	TRBV28	NA	TRBJ2-2	NA	17
CASSLLGGGQETQYF	TGTGCCAGCAGCCTTCTGGGCGGGGGCCAAGAGACCCAGTACTTC	TRBV7-3	TRBD2	TRBJ2-5	once	15
CASSGRVPYEKLFF	TGTGCCAGCAGCGGGCGGGTGCCCTATGAAAAACTGTTTTTT	TRBV7-9	NA	TRBJ1-4	once	14
CASSYAVRGSYTDTQYF	TGTGCCAGCAGTTACGCCGTCAGGGGCTCTTACACAGATACGCAGTATTTT	TRBV6-2/TRBV6-3	NA	TRBJ2-3	NA	17
CATSMRLAGGADTQYF	TGTGCCACCAGCATGAGACTAGCGGGAGGGGCAGATACGCAGTATTTT	TRBV15	TRBD2	TRBJ2-3	NA	16
CASSYGATGQGGQPQHF	TGTGCCAGCAGCTACGGGGCTACGGGACAGGGCGGGCAGCCCCAGCATTTT	TRBV4-2	TRBD1	TRBJ1-5	NA	17
CASSEVLAYLTYEQYF	TGTGCCAGCAGCGAAGTACTAGCATATCTCACCTACGAGCAGTACTTC	TRBV2	NA	TRBJ2-7	NA	16
CATSKDTRFLETQYF	TGTGCCACCAGCAAAGATACTAGGTTCTTAGAGACCCAGTACTTC	TRBV15	NA	TRBJ2-5	NA	15
CASSAVSGEKLFF	TGTGCCTCCAGCGCTGTGTCGGGGGAAAAACTGTTTTTT	TRBV9	NA	TRBJ1-4	once	13
CAISGQGAVNEQFF	TGTGCCATCAGTGGACAGGGGGCTGTGAATGAGCAGTTCTTC	TRBV10-3	TRBD1	TRBJ2-1	NA	14
CASTRGWTSGSNEQFF	TGTGCCAGCACCCGGGGGTGGACTAGCGGGAGTAATGAGCAGTTCTTC	TRBV2	TRBD2	TRBJ2-1	NA	16